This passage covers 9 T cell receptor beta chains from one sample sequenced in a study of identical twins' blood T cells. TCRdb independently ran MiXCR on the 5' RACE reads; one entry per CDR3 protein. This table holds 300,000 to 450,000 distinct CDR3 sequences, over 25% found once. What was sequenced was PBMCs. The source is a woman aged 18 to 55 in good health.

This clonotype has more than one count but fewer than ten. This CDR3 reads CASSQVVGNEQFF. The CDR3 DNA is TGTGCCAGCAGCCAAGTTGTCGGGAATGAGCAGTTCTTC. The chain joins TRBV3-1 to TRBJ2-1; D gene uncertain. Germline V gene sequence: CDR1 LGHDT, CDR2 YNNKEL (reference sequence). This CDR3 is built from 13 residues. Trimming took off 1 base at V and 7 bases at J, with 8 bases between the two ends.

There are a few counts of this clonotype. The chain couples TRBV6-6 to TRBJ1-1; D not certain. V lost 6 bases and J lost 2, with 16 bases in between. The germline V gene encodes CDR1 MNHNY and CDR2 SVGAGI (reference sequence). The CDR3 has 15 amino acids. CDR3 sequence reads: CASSSQFALNTEAFF. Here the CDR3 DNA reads TGTGCCAGCAGCTCCCAGTTCGCTTTAAACACTGAAGCTTTCTTT.

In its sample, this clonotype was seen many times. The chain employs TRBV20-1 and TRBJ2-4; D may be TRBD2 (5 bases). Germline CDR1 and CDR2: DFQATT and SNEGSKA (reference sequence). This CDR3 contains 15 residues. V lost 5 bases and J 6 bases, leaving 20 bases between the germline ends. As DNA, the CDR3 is TGCAGTGCTGGTCCTTACCGGGGTTCAGGAAACATTCAGTACTTC. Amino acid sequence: CSAGPYRGSGNIQYF.

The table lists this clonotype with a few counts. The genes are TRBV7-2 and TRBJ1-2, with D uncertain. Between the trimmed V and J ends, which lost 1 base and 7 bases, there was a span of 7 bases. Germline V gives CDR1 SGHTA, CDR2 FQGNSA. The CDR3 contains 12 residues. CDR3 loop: CASSLVPFGYTF. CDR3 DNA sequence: TGTGCCAGCAGCTTAGTTCCCTTTGGCTACACCTTC. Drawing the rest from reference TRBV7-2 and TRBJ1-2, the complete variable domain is GAGVSQSPSNKVTEKGKDVELRCDPISGHTALYWYRQSLGQGLEFLIYFQGNSAPDKSGLPSDRFSAERTGGSVSTLTIQRTQQEDSAVYLCASSLVPFGYTFGSGTRLTVV.

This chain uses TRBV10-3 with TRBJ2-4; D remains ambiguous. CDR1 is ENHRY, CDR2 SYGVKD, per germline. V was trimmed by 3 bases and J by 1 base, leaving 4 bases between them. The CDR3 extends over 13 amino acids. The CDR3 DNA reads TGTGCCATCAGTGACCCCGCCAAAAACATTCAGTACTTC. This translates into CAISDPAKNIQYF.

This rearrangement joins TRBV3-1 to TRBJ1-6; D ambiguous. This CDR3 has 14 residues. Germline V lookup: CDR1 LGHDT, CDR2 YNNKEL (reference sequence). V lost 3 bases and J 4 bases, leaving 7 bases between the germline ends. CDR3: CASSQIRYNSPLHF. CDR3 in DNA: TGTGCCAGCAGCCAGATTAGGTATAATTCACCCCTCCACTTT. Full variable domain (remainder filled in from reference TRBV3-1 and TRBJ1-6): DTAVSQTPKYLVTQMGNDKSIKCEQNLGHDTMYWYKQDSKKFLKIMFSYNNKELIINETVPNRFSPKSPDKAHLNLHINSLELGDSAVYFCASSQIRYNSPLHFGNGTRLTVT.

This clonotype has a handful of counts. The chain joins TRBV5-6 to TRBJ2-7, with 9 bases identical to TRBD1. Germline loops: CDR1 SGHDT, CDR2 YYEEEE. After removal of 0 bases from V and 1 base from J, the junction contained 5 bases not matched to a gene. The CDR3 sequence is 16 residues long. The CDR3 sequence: CASSLEGQGLSYEQYF. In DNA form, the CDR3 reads TGTGCCAGCAGCTTGGAGGGACAGGGTCTATCCTACGAGCAGTACTTC.

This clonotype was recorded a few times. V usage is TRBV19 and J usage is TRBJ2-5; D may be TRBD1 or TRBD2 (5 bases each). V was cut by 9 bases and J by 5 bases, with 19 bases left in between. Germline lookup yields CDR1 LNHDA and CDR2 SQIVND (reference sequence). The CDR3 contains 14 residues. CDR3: CASNTRGGVETQYF. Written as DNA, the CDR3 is TGTGCCAGCAATACTAGGGGTGGGGTGGAGACCCAGTACTTC.

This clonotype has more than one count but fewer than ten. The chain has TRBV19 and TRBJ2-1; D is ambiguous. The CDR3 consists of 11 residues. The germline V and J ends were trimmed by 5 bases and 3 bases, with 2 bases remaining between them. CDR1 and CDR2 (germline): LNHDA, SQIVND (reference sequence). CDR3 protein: CASSVYNEQFF. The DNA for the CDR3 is TGTGCCAGTAGTGTCTACAATGAGCAGTTCTTC.